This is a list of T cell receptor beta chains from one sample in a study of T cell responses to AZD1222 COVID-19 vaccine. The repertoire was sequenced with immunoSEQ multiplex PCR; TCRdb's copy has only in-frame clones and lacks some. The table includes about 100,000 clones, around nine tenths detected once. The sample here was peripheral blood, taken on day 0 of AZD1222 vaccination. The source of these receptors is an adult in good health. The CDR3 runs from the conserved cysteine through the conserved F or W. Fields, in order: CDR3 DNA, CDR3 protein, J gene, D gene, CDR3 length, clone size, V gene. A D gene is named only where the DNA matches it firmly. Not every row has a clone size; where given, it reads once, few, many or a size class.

DNA: TGTGCCACCAGCACCCTAGCAACTAATGAAAAACTGTTTTTT
CDR3: CATSTLATNEKLFF
J: TRBJ1-4
D: -
length: 14
size: -
V: TRBV15

DNA: TGCGCCAGCAGCCAAGAGGGCGGGCACTCTGGAAACACCATATATTTT
CDR3: CASSQEGGHSGNTIYF
J: TRBJ1-3
D: -
length: 16
size: -
V: TRBV4-3

DNA: TGTGCCAGCTCACCAAACAAGGGGAATCAGCCCCAGCATTTT
CDR3: CASSPNKGNQPQHF
J: TRBJ1-5
D: -
length: 14
size: -
V: TRBV18

DNA: TGTGCCAGCAGCCTAAAGACAGGGTTTAGCGATACGCAGTATTTT
CDR3: CASSLKTGFSDTQYF
J: TRBJ2-3
D: TRBD1
length: 15
size: -
V: TRBV13

DNA: TGTGCCAGCAGAACGGGGGGGGGCACGAGGACGCAGTATTTT
CDR3: CASRTGGGTRTQYF
J: TRBJ2-3
D: TRBD2
length: 14
size: once
V: TRBV13

DNA: TGCAGTGCTCCTCATCACTACGAGCAGTACTTC
CDR3: CSAPHHYEQYF
J: TRBJ2-7
D: -
length: 11
size: once
V: TRBV20-1

DNA: TGTGCCAGCACCCCGGGACTAGCGGGATTGGATGAGCAGTTCTTC
CDR3: CASTPGLAGLDEQFF
J: TRBJ2-1
D: TRBD2
length: 15
size: few
V: TRBV11-3

DNA: TGTGCCAGCAGCCAGACAGGGATTGGAAACACCATATATTTT
CDR3: CASSQTGIGNTIYF
J: TRBJ1-3
D: TRBD1
length: 14
size: -
V: TRBV3-1/TRBV3-2

DNA: TGTGCCAGCAGCTCGATCTCAAGGGGGCAGCCCCAGCATTTT
CDR3: CASSSISRGQPQHF
J: TRBJ1-5
D: -
length: 14
size: -
V: TRBV7-8

DNA: TGTGCCAGCAGTGGACAGGGGGGGGAGACCCAGTACTTC
CDR3: CASSGQGGETQYF
J: TRBJ2-5
D: TRBD1
length: 13
size: -
V: TRBV2

DNA: TGTGCCAGTAGTATAGTTTCAGGAAACTATGGCTACACCTTC
CDR3: CASSIVSGNYGYTF
J: TRBJ1-2
D: -
length: 14
size: -
V: TRBV19

DNA: TGTGCCAGCAGTTTAACGGTAGCGGGCTACGAGCAGTACTTC
CDR3: CASSLTVAGYEQYF
J: TRBJ2-7
D: TRBD2
length: 14
size: once
V: TRBV27

DNA: TGTGCCAGCAGAGCGGACAGGGGGAACACTGAAGCTTTCTTT
CDR3: CASRADRGNTEAFF
J: TRBJ1-1
D: TRBD1
length: 14
size: -
V: TRBV7-3

DNA: TGTGCCAGCTCACCACGGGCAGGGGAAGTGGGTGAGCAGTACTTC
CDR3: CASSPRAGEVGEQYF
J: TRBJ2-7
D: -
length: 15
size: few
V: TRBV18

DNA: TGTGCCAGCAGTTTGCGGGACAGGGGTGAAAAACTGTTTTTT
CDR3: CASSLRDRGEKLFF
J: TRBJ1-4
D: TRBD1
length: 14
size: few
V: TRBV27

DNA: TGTGCCAGCAGCCATGGCGGGGGAGCCGCCAGGGAGACCCAGTACTTC
CDR3: CASSHGGGAARETQYF
J: TRBJ2-5
D: TRBD2
length: 16
size: -
V: TRBV3-1/TRBV3-2

DNA: TGTGCCAGCTCACCCGGGACAGTGGTCGGGGAGCTGTTTTTT
CDR3: CASSPGTVVGELFF
J: TRBJ2-2
D: TRBD1
length: 14
size: -
V: TRBV18

DNA: TGTGCCAGCAGCTATGTGAACACTGAAGCTTTCTTT
CDR3: CASSYVNTEAFF
J: TRBJ1-1
D: -
length: 12
size: -
V: TRBV7-9

DNA: TGTGCCAGTCTCAGGGGAGGGATCACTGAAGCTTTCTTT
CDR3: CASLRGGITEAFF
J: TRBJ1-1
D: -
length: 13
size: -
V: TRBV6-5

DNA: TGTGCCAGCAGTTTGTCGGGGTATGGCTACACCTTC
CDR3: CASSLSGYGYTF
J: TRBJ1-2
D: -
length: 12
size: -
V: TRBV28

DNA: TGTGCCAGCAGCAATGGGGGCGCGAGGACTGAAGCTTTCTTT
CDR3: CASSNGGARTEAFF
J: TRBJ1-1
D: -
length: 14
size: -
V: TRBV3-1/TRBV3-2

DNA: TGTGCCAGCACCCGAGGCAGGGTGGAGGGAGAGACCCAGTACTTC
CDR3: CASTRGRVEGETQYF
J: TRBJ2-5
D: -
length: 15
size: once
V: TRBV2

DNA: TGTGCCAGCAGTTTCGCGGGCGCTGAAGCTTTCTTT
CDR3: CASSFAGAEAFF
J: TRBJ1-1
D: -
length: 12
size: -
V: TRBV12-3/TRBV12-4

DNA: TGCGCCAGCAGCCCGGGACAGGGGGCCTACGAGCAGTACTTC
CDR3: CASSPGQGAYEQYF
J: TRBJ2-7
D: TRBD1
length: 14
size: -
V: TRBV5-1

DNA: TGCGCCAGCAGCTTGAAAGGGCAGAGCACTGAAGCTTTCTTT
CDR3: CASSLKGQSTEAFF
J: TRBJ1-1
D: -
length: 14
size: -
V: TRBV5-1

DNA: TGTGCCAGCAGTCCCCGGGGCACTACCTACGAGCAGTACTTC
CDR3: CASSPRGTTYEQYF
J: TRBJ2-7
D: -
length: 14
size: -
V: TRBV27

DNA: TGCGCCAGCAGCTTGGAGACGGGTAATTCACCCCTCCACTTT
CDR3: CASSLETGNSPLHF
J: TRBJ1-6
D: -
length: 14
size: once
V: TRBV5-1

DNA: TGTGCCAGTAGGTGGGGGGCCGGTGACACTGAAGCTTTCTTT
CDR3: CASRWGAGDTEAFF
J: TRBJ1-1
D: -
length: 14
size: once
V: TRBV19

DNA: TGTGCCAGCAGCCTCACCACGCCCAAGACAGATACGCAGTATTTT
CDR3: CASSLTTPKTDTQYF
J: TRBJ2-3
D: -
length: 15
size: -
V: TRBV28

DNA: TGTGCCAGCAGCTTCGGGAAACTGCAGGGGGGCAGCGTAGGGGATGGCTACACCTTC
CDR3: CASSFGKLQGGSVGDGYTF
J: TRBJ1-2
D: TRBD1
length: 19
size: -
V: TRBV7-6

DNA: TGCAGCGTTAGTCAGAACACCGGGGAGCTGTTTTTT
CDR3: CSVSQNTGELFF
J: TRBJ2-2
D: -
length: 12
size: few
V: TRBV29-1

DNA: TGCGCCAGCAGCTCGGGGACAGACCACTACGAAAACACTGAAGCTTTCTTT
CDR3: CASSSGTDHYENTEAFF
J: TRBJ1-1
D: TRBD1
length: 17
size: -
V: TRBV5-1

DNA: TGTGCCAGCTCAACCCTATCGACAGGGACTGAAGCTTTCTTT
CDR3: CASSTLSTGTEAFF
J: TRBJ1-1
D: TRBD1
length: 14
size: -
V: TRBV18

DNA: TGCGCCAGCAGCCCAGGGAGGGGCGGCGAGCAGTACTTC
CDR3: CASSPGRGGEQYF
J: TRBJ2-7
D: TRBD2
length: 13
size: -
V: TRBV5-1

DNA: TGTGCCAGCAGCTTAGGACAGGGGTATCAGCCCCAGCATTTT
CDR3: CASSLGQGYQPQHF
J: TRBJ1-5
D: TRBD1
length: 14
size: -
V: TRBV7-6

DNA: TGCGCCAGCAGCCAAGATGCCAGCGGGAGATCACCCGTCCTGACTTTC
CDR3: CASSQDASGRSPVLTF
J: TRBJ2-6
D: TRBD2
length: 16
size: -
V: TRBV4-1